Given below is one T cell receptor beta chain in context. Participants came from fewer than 25 US areas, aged about 18 to 95 years. Two consecutive negative NP/OP PCR tests, clearance, or resolved symptoms defined Cohort 3 recovery. Assay used: immunoSEQ multiplex PCR; TCRdb lists only in-frame clones, some missing. The sample consists of more than 110,000 clones, approximately 80% of them appearing once. This specimen comes from a study of blood T cell repertoires in COVID-19. The overall study: Some COVID-19 samples were acute and others convalescent; all came from the United States, Italy and Spain. The analysed material was cDNA or gDNA that came from T cells, B-cell-depleted T cells, or PBMCs.

V was shortened by 3 bases and J by 9 bases, with 12 bases between the two germline ends. The germline V gene encodes CDR1 SGDLS and CDR2 YYNGEE. The CDR3 has 12 amino acids. The sequence was collected from a woman between 50 and 59 years old who had recovered from COVID-19. This chain uses TRBV9 with TRBJ1-2; no reliable D call. Sequencing was performed on PBMCs or T cells enriched from blood (not recorded which). CDR3 protein: CASSGALTSYTF. The CDR3 nucleotides read TGTGCCAGCAGCGGAGCCCTTACTAGCTACACCTTC. The variable domain in full, with the rest retrieved from reference TRBV9 and TRBJ1-2, is DSGVTQTPKHLITATGQRVTLRCSPRSGDLSVYWYQQSLDQGLQFLIQYYNGEERAKGNILERFSAQQFPDLHSELNLSSLELGDSALYFCASSGALTSYTFGSGTRLTVV.